This entry lists 21 T cell receptor beta chains sequenced from one sample in a study of radiation and T cells in renal cell carcinoma. The assay was immunoSEQ multiplex PCR, and TCRdb's table has in-frame clones only and misses some. The profile covers around 22,000 clones, with roughly 60% appearing a single time and 22% taken by the ten largest. As to treatment: treatment-naive control, cytoreductive nephrectomy. The source was tumor tissue, collected from a patient whose treatment was nephrectomy without radiotherapy. The source of these receptors is a man aged 40-49 years with renal cell carcinoma.

This clone has only a few counts. This chain connects TRBV19 to TRBJ1-4; unclear D gene. Germline V CDR1 and CDR2: LNHDA, SQIVND (reference sequence). Trimming stripped 4 bases from V and 4 bases from J, with 4 bases between. This CDR3 is 12 amino acids long. CDR3 region: CASSRINEKLFF. CDR3 coding DNA: TGTGCCAGTAGTAGAATTAATGAAAAACTGTTTTTT.

The CDR3 bases are TGCGCCAGCAGTAGGGGGGGGCCCATCACAGATACGCAGTATTTT. It yields the protein CASSRGGPITDTQYF. The J gene is TRBJ2-3, the V gene TRBV5-1, with D possibly TRBD2 on 7 matching bases. Trimming left V 5 bases short and J 2 bases short, with 15 bases between. Germline CDR1 is SGHRS and CDR2 is YFSETQ. The CDR3 sequence is 15 residues long. The full variable domain, with the rest looked up from reference TRBV5-1 and TRBJ2-3, is KAGVTQTPRYLIKTRGQQVTLSCSPISGHRSVSWYQQTPGQGLQFLFEYFSETQRNKGNFPGRFSGRQFSNSRSEMNVSTLELGDSALYLCASSRGGPITDTQYFGPGTRLTVL.

At least ten counts were recorded for this clone. The chain carries TRBV5-1 and TRBJ2-1; 12 bases are shared with TRBD2. The germline V gene encodes CDR1 SGHRS and CDR2 YFSETQ. The V segment lost 6 bases and the J segment 9 bases; nucleotides outside the gene matches: 16. The CDR3 totals 17 residues. CDR3 loop: CASTSYSSSGGDGEQFF. The CDR3 region has the DNA TGCGCCAGCACCTCCTATAGCTCTAGCGGGGGGGACGGTGAGCAGTTCTTC.

The chain carries TRBV6-6 and TRBJ1-2; a possible D gene is TRBD1 (5 bases). CDR1 and CDR2 (germline): MNHNY, SVGAGI (reference sequence). Trimming shortened V by 0 bases and J by 3 bases, and 8 bases separated the two germline ends. The CDR3 covers 14 residues. The CDR3 region has the DNA TGTGCCAGCAGTTACTCGAGCAGGGACTATGGCTACACCTTC. Amino acid sequence: CASSYSSRDYGYTF.

The chain joins TRBV5-6 to TRBJ1-5; D unclear. Germline CDR1 SGHDT, CDR2 YYEEEE. The CDR3 sequence is 16 residues long. Trimming pared 1 base from V and 5 bases from J, leaving 16 bases between. CDR3 protein: CASSLKGGGEHQPQHF. The CDR3 DNA sequence: TGTGCCAGCAGCTTGAAGGGAGGTGGGGAACATCAGCCCCAGCATTTT.

The J gene is TRBJ1-6, the V gene TRBV5-1; TRBD1 is a possible D gene (5 bases). This CDR3 region has 15 residues. Trimming pared 0 bases from V and 7 bases from J, leaving 11 bases between. The germline V gene has CDR1 SGHRS and CDR2 YFSETQ. CDR3 sequence (DNA): TGCGCCAGCAGCTTGGACTGGGCAGGGAATTCACCCCTCCACTTT. Protein: CASSLDWAGNSPLHF.

This chain joins TRBV5-6 and TRBJ2-1; 9 bases match TRBD2. The CDR3 has 16 residues. CDR1 is SGHDT, CDR2 YYEEEE, per germline. V lost 1 base and J lost 7; bases outside the gene matches: 9. The CDR3 spells CASSLRGGRAGNEQFF. The DNA for the CDR3 is TGTGCCAGCAGCTTGCGTGGCGGGAGGGCCGGGAATGAGCAGTTCTTC.

V and J are TRBV5-1 and TRBJ1-4; tentatively, D is TRBD1 (6 bases). The CDR3 is made up of 13 amino acids. The ends were cut back, 5 bases at V and 3 bases at J, with 8 bases in the middle. CDR1 and CDR2 from the germline V gene are SGHRS and YFSETQ. CDR3 DNA sequence: TGCGCCAGCAGGGACAGACCTAATGAAAAACTGTTTTTT. It is translated as CASRDRPNEKLFF.

The CDR3 DNA reads TGTGCCTCTGCAACGAGGGGCTACAATGAGCAGTTCTTC. Encoded protein: CASATRGYNEQFF. The chain employs TRBV30 and TRBJ2-1; D tentatively reads TRBD1 or TRBD2 (5 bases each). V was clipped by 7 bases and J by 3 bases, with 13 bases between them. There are 13 residues in the CDR3. Germline-derived CDR1 and CDR2 are GTSNPN and SVGIG (reference sequence).

The rearrangement links TRBV5-1 to TRBJ2-6; 10 bases align to TRBD1. The V and J ends lost 4 bases and 4 bases, in that order; junction bases with no gene match: 8. The germline V gene has CDR1 SGHRS and CDR2 YFSETQ. The length of the CDR3 is 17 residues. The CDR3 here is CASSPRTGGYGANVLTF. In nucleotides, the CDR3 is TGCGCCAGCAGCCCTAGGACAGGGGGTTACGGGGCCAACGTCCTGACTTTC.

This clone was seen a handful of times. The chain couples TRBV7-2 to TRBJ1-6, with no clear D. This CDR3 comprises 15 residues. The germline V and J ends were trimmed by 5 bases and 7 bases, with 15 bases remaining between them. Germline-derived CDR1 and CDR2 are SGHTA and FQGNSA. CDR3 sequence (DNA): TGTGCCAGCAGCCCCACTTATACACAAAATTCACCCCTCCACTTT. Protein product: CASSPTYTQNSPLHF.

Concerning this clone: Its ends do not fully match the called genes, so a read error is possible. The chain is built from TRBV6-1 and TRBJ2-1, with 8 bases matching TRBD1. Per the germline V gene, CDR1 is MNHNS and CDR2 is SASEGT. The CDR3 sequence is 14 residues long. DNA for the CDR3: TGTGCCAGCAGTGAGTGGACAGGGTTCAACGAAGGGCTCTTC. Translating gives CASSEWTGFNEGLF.

This chain links TRBV2 with TRBJ2-1; D may be TRBD2 (5 bases). The germline gives CDR1 SNHLY, CDR2 FYNNEI. Trimming removed 4 bases at V and 4 bases at J, with 8 bases between. The CDR3 has 13 amino acids. The CDR3 sequence: CASSGRTYNEQFF. CDR3 DNA sequence: TGTGCCAGCAGTGGACGGACTTACAATGAGCAGTTCTTC.

The rearrangement joins TRBV4-1 to TRBJ2-5, with D uncertain. CDR1 is MGHRA and CDR2 is YSYEKL in the germline V gene. This CDR3 spans 15 amino acids. Trimming left V 1 base short and J 5 bases short, with 14 bases between. The CDR3 spells CASSQAPENRETQYF. The CDR3 coding sequence is TGCGCCAGCAGCCAAGCTCCGGAAAATCGGGAGACCCAGTACTTC.

A few counts support this clone. The J gene is TRBJ1-4, the V gene TRBV7-9; D may be TRBD1 (5 bases). The CDR3 runs 14 residues. Germline lookup yields CDR1 SEHNR and CDR2 FQNEAQ (reference sequence). The ends were cut back, 1 base at V and 7 bases at J, with 10 bases in the middle. The DNA for the CDR3 is TGTGCCAGCAGCTTAGTTGCAGGGACTGAAAAACTGTTTTTT. Encoded protein: CASSLVAGTEKLFF.

Remarks on this clone: Other DNA sequences in this specimen translate into the identical CDR3. Here the CDR3 DNA reads TGTGCCAGCAGCTTAGACGGGAACTATGGCTACACCTTC. This translates into CASSLDGNYGYTF. The rearrangement uses TRBV7-2 and TRBJ1-2; D gene ambiguous. From germline, CDR1 is SGHTA and CDR2 FQGNSA. The CDR3 runs to 13 residues. Deletions cut 1 base from V and 2 bases from J, with 5 bases between.

This chain links TRBV6-1 with TRBJ1-5; 8 bases align to TRBD1. Germline V CDR1 and CDR2: MNHNS, SASEGT. The CDR3 is made up of 15 amino acids. V was clipped by 4 bases and J by 7 bases; unmatched bases: 9. The CDR3 DNA is TGTGCCAGCAGTGGCCTGGGACAGGCCAACCAGCCCCAGCATTTT. As protein: CASSGLGQANQPQHF.

The chain is built from TRBV11-2 and TRBJ2-7, with D possibly being TRBD1 (6 bases). The CDR3 loop spans 14 amino acids. Looked up from germline, CDR1 is SGHAT and CDR2 is FQNNGV. V was cut by 0 bases and J by 1 base, with 7 bases left in between. In nucleotides, the CDR3 is TGTGCCAGCAGCTTAGAACAGGGTTCCTACGAGCAGTACGTC. Amino acid sequence: CASSLEQGSYEQYV.

The rearrangement joins TRBV27 to TRBJ1-2, with D unresolved. V lost 2 bases and J lost 6, with 7 bases in between. The CDR3 loop spans 12 amino acids. Germline CDR1 and CDR2: MNHEY and SMNVEV (reference sequence). The CDR3 reads CASSLVGNGYTF. The CDR3 DNA reads as TGTGCCAGCAGTTTAGTGGGTAATGGCTACACCTTC.

The gene calls are TRBV6-6 and TRBJ1-3, with 9 bases fitting TRBD1. The length of the CDR3 is 13 residues. Germline CDR1 and CDR2: MNHNY and SVGAGI (reference sequence). V gave up 10 bases and J gave up 4 bases; unmatched junction bases: 5. CDR3 nucleotides: TGTGCCATACAGGGGGCGTCCGGAAACACCATATATTTT. As protein: CAIQGASGNTIYF.

A few counts support this clone. This chain links TRBV7-6 with TRBJ1-6; the match to TRBD1 covers 8 bases. Germline V gives CDR1 SGHVS, CDR2 FNYEAQ. The CDR3 covers 15 residues. The J segment lost 8 bases and the V segment lost 6 bases, leaving 9 bases of the junction unmatched. This CDR3 is CASSGAGGQDSPLHF. CDR3 bases: TGTGCCAGCAGTGGGGCAGGGGGACAGGATTCACCCCTCCACTTT.